These 30 T cell receptor beta chains were sequenced from one sample in a study of identical twins. One entry per CDR3 protein, called by TCRdb with MiXCR from the 5' RACE reads. The sample lists roughly 720,000 distinct CDR3 sequences; roughly 18% were seen once. The data were also submitted as part of a second study, on T cells expressing NK-cell markers.

Sequenced material: PBMCs. These receptors came from a young woman in good health.

The chain is built from TRBV7-9 and TRBJ1-2, with D maybe TRBD1 (5 bases). The V and J ends lost 5 bases and 2 bases respectively, with 18 bases between them. The CDR3 contains 16 residues. Germline V lookup: CDR1 SEHNR, CDR2 FQNEAQ (reference sequence). The CDR3 sequence: CASSVGGSMANYGYTF. In DNA, the CDR3 is TGTGCCAGCAGCGTCGGGGGGTCGATGGCAAACTATGGCTACACCTTC.

In its sample, this clonotype was seen a few times. The chain carries TRBV20-1 and TRBJ2-5; D not certain. Per the germline V gene, CDR1 is DFQATT and CDR2 is SNEGSKA (reference sequence). Trimming shortened V by 1 base and J by 5 bases, and 14 bases separated the two germline ends. This CDR3 comprises 14 residues. The DNA for the CDR3 is TGCAGTGCTAGAGGGATGAAGGTACCCGAGACCCAGTACTTC. Its protein product is CSARGMKVPETQYF.

The gene calls are TRBV20-1 and TRBJ2-5; maybe TRBD1 (5 bases). Trimming left V 5 bases short and J 4 bases short, with 11 bases between. This CDR3 region has 12 residues. CDR1 DFQATT and CDR2 SNEGSKA come from the germline V gene (reference sequence). This chain's CDR3 is CSARRVGETQYF. The DNA for the CDR3 is TGCAGTGCTCGCAGGGTGGGAGAGACCCAGTACTTC.

This sequence joins TRBV3-1 and TRBJ2-5; TRBD1 matches at 7 bases. After removal of 4 bases from V and 6 bases from J, the junction contained 11 bases not matched to a gene. CDR3 length equals 15 residues. CDR1 and CDR2 from the germline V gene are LGHDT and YNNKEL (reference sequence). The CDR3 DNA follows: TGTGCCAGCAGCCGCGGATCAGGACAGGAGCAGACCCAGTACTTC. Amino acid sequence: CASSRGSGQEQTQYF.

This clonotype was seen a handful of times. The chain couples TRBV20-1 to TRBJ2-3; 10 bases match TRBD2. This CDR3 has 14 residues. Germline CDR1 reads DFQATT; CDR2 reads SNEGSKA (reference sequence). With 3 bases clipped from V and 5 bases from J, the junction kept 5 bases outside the gene matches. The CDR3: CSARTSGWGDTQYF. CDR3 nucleotides: TGCAGTGCTAGGACTAGCGGGTGGGGAGATACGCAGTATTTT.

Written as DNA, the CDR3 is TGTGCCAGCATCCTTTTGGGTAGCGGGGCAGATACGCAGTATTTT. Translated: CASILLGSGADTQYF. V is TRBV2 and J is TRBJ2-3; 8 bases line up with TRBD2. The germline V gene encodes CDR1 SNHLY and CDR2 FYNNEI. The ends lost 7 bases at V and 4 bases at J; junction bases unmatched: 10. This CDR3 has 15 amino acids.

This clonotype appeared a few times. The chain uses TRBV7-3 and TRBJ2-2, with D maybe TRBD1 (5 bases). This CDR3 comprises 16 residues. The V gene lost 2 bases and the J gene lost 0 bases, with 10 bases spanning the gap. From germline, CDR1 is SGHTA and CDR2 FQGTGA. The CDR3 sequence: CASSLLGHSNTGELFF. Written as DNA, the CDR3 is TGTGCCAGCAGCTTATTAGGACACTCGAACACCGGGGAGCTGTTTTTT.

The chain recombines TRBV7-9 with TRBJ2-4, with 7 bases fitting TRBD2. After removal of 5 bases from V and 11 bases from J, the junction contained 15 bases not matched to a gene. Germline CDR1 and CDR2: SEHNR and FQNEAQ (reference sequence). The CDR3 covers 15 residues. For the CDR3, the DNA is TGTGCCAGCAGCCCAAATGAAGGGAGGGCTCATCTTCAGTACTTC. As protein: CASSPNEGRAHLQYF.

V gene TRBV5-1 combines with J gene TRBJ2-7, with 7 bases aligning to TRBD1. V was clipped by 2 bases and J by 2 bases; unmatched bases: 7. Germline V gene sequence: CDR1 SGHRS, CDR2 YFSETQ. The CDR3 runs 15 residues. CDR3 sequence reads: CASSFMDRTTYEQYF. The DNA for the CDR3 is TGCGCCAGCAGCTTTATGGACAGGACAACCTACGAGCAGTACTTC.

This clonotype was picked up a small number of times. The V call is TRBV4-1, the J call TRBJ1-6; D unclear. The V end was cut by 1 base, the J end by 9 bases, with 4 bases between. The germline gives CDR1 MGHRA, CDR2 YSYEKL. The CDR3 covers 12 residues. The CDR3 bases are TGCGCCAGCAGCCAAGTAGGTTCACCCCTCCACTTT. It yields the protein CASSQVGSPLHF.

The CDR3 protein is CASSQIGQEYEQYF. The CDR3 region has the DNA TGTGCCAGCAGCCAAATAGGACAGGAGTACGAGCAGTACTTC. The V and J genes are TRBV3-1 and TRBJ2-7; 7 nucleotides line up with TRBD1. The CDR3 length is 14 residues. Germline CDR1 is LGHDT and CDR2 is YNNKEL (reference sequence). V dropped 2 bases and J dropped 4; count of bases not matched to a gene: 5.

This clonotype was counted between two and nine times. The chain employs TRBV29-1 and TRBJ2-7; D is tentatively TRBD1 or TRBD2 (5 bases each). CDR3 length: 14 amino acids. CDR1 and CDR2 from the germline V gene are SQVTM and ANQGSEA. Trimming took off 5 bases at V and 9 bases at J, with 23 bases between the two ends. The CDR3: CSVPSGTSQKGQYF. CDR3 DNA sequence: TGCAGCGTTCCCTCGGGGACGTCCCAAAAAGGGCAGTACTTC.

This clonotype was detected a few times. The chain joins TRBV20-1 to TRBJ1-1, with D possibly being TRBD1 (6 bases). Trimming took off 6 bases at V and 3 bases at J, with 17 bases between the two ends. Looked up from germline, CDR1 is DFQATT and CDR2 is SNEGSKA (reference sequence). The CDR3 covers 14 residues. The CDR3 nucleotides read TGCAGTGCCCCAGGTCAGGGGTGGGACACTGAAGCTTTCTTT. Translated: CSAPGQGWDTEAFF.

V is TRBV4-2 and J is TRBJ2-7; 9 nucleotides align to TRBD1. V lost 0 bases to trimming and J lost 5 bases; unmatched junction nucleotides: 8. CDR1 is LGHNA and CDR2 is YNFKEQ in the germline V gene. The length of the CDR3 is 16 residues. Here the CDR3 reads CASSQDIRTGVHEQYF. CDR3 nucleotide sequence: TGTGCCAGCAGCCAAGATATTAGGACAGGGGTGCACGAGCAGTACTTC.

J is TRBJ2-5 and V is TRBV20-1; no reliable D call. The CDR3 contains 14 residues. V was pared by 5 bases and J by 2 bases, with 15 bases between. The germline V gene encodes CDR1 DFQATT and CDR2 SNEGSKA (reference sequence). CDR3 nucleotide sequence: TGCAGTGCTGAGGCTTACGACGGGCAAGAGACCCAGTACTTC. Its translation is CSAEAYDGQETQYF.

This clonotype was found many times. At one of its ends the junction is not consistent with the germline gene, which may arise from a read error. The chain recombines TRBV5-1 with TRBJ2-2; D gene unclear. This CDR3 contains 13 residues. Germline CDR1 and CDR2: SGHRS and YFSETQ. For the CDR3, the DNA is TGTGCCAGCAGCTTGGGGAACACCGGGGAGCTGTTTTTT. Its translation is CASSLGNTGELFF. Full variable domain (remainder filled in from reference TRBV5-1 and TRBJ2-2): KAGVTQTPRYLIKTRGQQVTLSCSPISGHRSVSWYQQTPGQGLQFLFEYFSETQRNKGNFPGRFSGRQFSNSRSEMNVSTLELGDSALYLCASSLGNTGELFFGEGSRLTVL.

A few counts support this clonotype. This chain joins TRBV27 and TRBJ2-7; 9 bases line up with TRBD1. This CDR3 is 14 amino acids long. CDR1 is MNHEY, CDR2 SMNVEV, per germline (reference sequence). V shed 6 bases, J shed 5 bases, and the junction held 8 bases outside the gene matches. CDR3 nucleotide sequence: TGTGCCAGCAGAAACCCCGGGACAGGGAACGAGCAGTACTTC. Its protein is CASRNPGTGNEQYF.

This clonotype has just a few counts. This chain links TRBV10-3 with TRBJ2-7, with D possibly TRBD2 on 6 matching bases. This CDR3 has 14 residues. Trimming took off 6 bases at V and 3 bases at J, with 15 bases between the two ends. CDR1 is ENHRY and CDR2 is SYGVKD in the germline V gene. CDR3 residues: CAISDRAGYYEQYF. The CDR3 DNA is TGTGCCATCAGCGACCGCGCGGGATACTACGAGCAGTACTTC.

This clonotype was counted between two and nine times. The chain couples TRBV4-2 to TRBJ2-7; 11 nucleotides match TRBD1. J was trimmed by 6 bases and V by 5 bases; bases with no gene match: 15. This CDR3 is built from 17 residues. The germline CDR1 and CDR2 sequences are LGHNA and YNFKEQ. The CDR3 reads CASSIQSGQGAVGEQYF. The DNA for the CDR3 is TGTGCCAGCAGCATTCAGTCTGGACAGGGGGCTGTGGGCGAGCAGTACTTC.

This chain connects TRBV20-1 to TRBJ2-3; 7 bases fit TRBD2. Germline V gives CDR1 DFQATT, CDR2 SNEGSKA (reference sequence). V lost 5 bases and J lost 6; bases outside the gene matches: 5. There are 12 residues in the CDR3. CDR3 in DNA: TGCAGTGCTGGGGAGGGCTCGGATACGCAGTATTTT. Translating it yields CSAGEGSDTQYF.

The chain is built from TRBV24-1 and TRBJ1-1; D is undetermined. CDR1 and CDR2 (germline): KGHDR, SFDVKD. This CDR3 region has 19 residues. The V and J ends lost 8 bases and 3 bases respectively, with 30 bases between them. CDR3: CATTAPKIEGRLTDTEAFF. The CDR3 bases are TGTGCCACCACCGCCCCAAAAATCGAGGGTAGGTTGACGGACACTGAAGCTTTCTTT.

The chain is built from TRBV5-5 and TRBJ2-3, with D perhaps matching TRBD2 (6 bases). Per the germline V gene, CDR1 is SGHKS and CDR2 is YYEKEE (reference sequence). The CDR3 loop spans 14 amino acids. With 4 bases removed from V and 3 bases from J, the gap between germline ends came to 12 bases. The CDR3 spells CASSKTGRTDTQYF. The CDR3 DNA reads as TGTGCCAGCAGCAAGACGGGGAGGACAGATACGCAGTATTTT.

This clonotype was seen a few times. The chain has TRBV2 and TRBJ1-2; the D gene is possibly TRBD1 (5 bases). The germline V and J ends were trimmed by 7 bases and 6 bases, with 12 bases remaining between them. The CDR3 is 12 amino acids. CDR1 SNHLY and CDR2 FYNNEI come from the germline V gene. The CDR3 here is CASTGKRNGYTF. The CDR3 DNA follows: TGTGCCAGCACAGGGAAACGAAATGGCTACACCTTC.

This clonotype was observed a few times. The chain carries TRBV7-2 and TRBJ2-7; D not resolved. The germline V gene encodes CDR1 SGHTA and CDR2 FQGNSA. V lost 3 bases and J lost 4, with 10 bases in between. The CDR3 runs to 13 residues. The CDR3 here is CASSFLDQYEQYF. CDR3 nucleotides: TGTGCCAGCAGCTTTTTGGACCAATACGAGCAGTACTTC.

This clonotype was observed a handful of times. The chain recombines TRBV12-3 or TRBV12-4 with TRBJ1-5; D gene unclear. This CDR3 is 14 amino acids long. Trimming removed 8 bases from V and 0 bases from J, with 11 bases in between. The CDR3 DNA follows: TGTGCCAGCGAGAAGGGTTATAGCAATCAGCCCCAGCATTTT. Its protein product is CASEKGYSNQPQHF.

The chain has TRBV5-6 and TRBJ2-5, with 13 bases fitting TRBD2. V trimming: 1 base; J trimming: 3 bases; junction bases outside the gene matches: 9. The CDR3 is 18 amino acids. Germline V gene lookup returns CDR1 SGHDT and CDR2 YYEEEE. CDR3 DNA sequence: TGTGCCAGCAGCTTGCTGCCCCTTGGACTAGCGGGGGAAGAGACCCAGTACTTC. Its translation is CASSLLPLGLAGEETQYF.

This clonotype was seen a few times. The genes are TRBV7-9 and TRBJ1-4; weak D call: TRBD1 (5 bases). This CDR3 contains 16 residues. V was clipped by 3 bases and J by 7 bases, with 18 bases between them. From germline, CDR1 is SEHNR and CDR2 FQNEAQ (reference sequence). The CDR3 DNA follows: TGTGCCAGCAGCTTCACGCCGGGGTTAGGGGCTGAAAAACTGTTTTTT. Translation gives CASSFTPGLGAEKLFF.

This clonotype was detected only a few times. The chain has TRBV6-1 and TRBJ2-2, with TRBD2 as a possible D gene (5 bases). V lost 6 bases to trimming and J lost 4 bases, with 12 bases between them. Germline V gene sequence: CDR1 MNHNS, CDR2 SASEGT. This CDR3 spans 14 amino acids. In DNA, the CDR3 is TGTGCCAGCAGGGGCACTAGGACCACCGGGGAGCTGTTTTTT. Translated, it gives CASRGTRTTGELFF.

This clonotype was picked up a small number of times. The chain is built from TRBV7-9 and TRBJ1-3, with TRBD1 matching 8 bases. Germline V gives CDR1 SEHNR, CDR2 FQNEAQ (reference sequence). This CDR3 is 16 amino acids long. V lost 5 bases and J lost 4; bases outside the gene matches: 10. CDR3: CASSASNRGRGNTIYF. In DNA form, the CDR3 reads TGTGCCAGCAGCGCAAGTAACAGGGGGAGAGGAAACACCATATATTTT.

This clonotype has ten or more counts. The chain couples TRBV12-3 or TRBV12-4 to TRBJ2-7, with 14 bases lining up with TRBD2. The trim removed 6 bases at V and 6 bases at J, leaving 10 bases unmatched. The CDR3 spans 16 residues. CDR3 sequence reads: CASRVTGTSGSSEQYF. DNA for the CDR3: TGTGCCAGCAGAGTGACCGGGACTAGCGGGAGTTCCGAGCAGTACTTC.